These 17 T cell receptor beta chains were sequenced from one sample in a study of somatic mutations in cytotoxic T cells in rheumatoid arthritis. Here immunoSEQ multiplex PCR was the method, and the copy in TCRdb shows in-frame clones only, minus some. This sample has under 20,000 clones, with about 69% found just once. Material for sequencing was CD8+ T cells sorted from blood. All receptors come from an adult with rheumatoid arthritis.

This rearrangement joins TRBV18 to TRBJ2-7, with D hard to call. The CDR3 sequence is 14 residues long. Germline V gives CDR1 KGHSH, CDR2 LQKENI. V was pared by 0 bases and J by 0 bases, with 6 bases between. The CDR3 loop is CASSPPDDSYEQYF. In nucleotides, the CDR3 is TGTGCCAGCTCACCACCGGACGACTCCTACGAGCAGTACTTC.

The chain joins TRBV7-9 to TRBJ2-5; no definite D call. CDR3 length: 13 residues. Germline assignment: CDR1 SEHNR and CDR2 FQNEAQ (reference sequence). The germline V and J ends were trimmed by 2 bases and 3 bases, with 7 bases remaining between them. The CDR3 sequence is CASSLLGKETQYF. CDR3 nucleotides: TGTGCCAGCAGCTTACTAGGGAAAGAGACCCAGTACTTC.

This clone ranks as medium-sized. V usage is TRBV11-2 and J usage is TRBJ2-3; 8 bases match TRBD1. Per germline, CDR1 SGHAT and CDR2 FQNNGV. The CDR3 contains 14 residues. With 2 bases clipped from V and 6 bases from J, the junction kept 4 bases outside the gene matches. CDR3 sequence (DNA): TGTGCCAGCAGCTTATTCAGGGGGCTGGATACGCAGTATTTT. It is translated as CASSLFRGLDTQYF.

This rearrangement joins TRBV27 to TRBJ2-2; no reliable D call. CDR1 and CDR2 (germline): MNHEY, SMNVEV (reference sequence). CDR3 length: 15 amino acids. V dropped 0 bases and J dropped 6 bases, with 11 bases sitting between them. The CDR3 region is CASSLSTTHAGELFF. The CDR3, as DNA: TGTGCCAGCAGTTTATCGACAACGCATGCCGGGGAGCTGTTTTTT.

The chain couples TRBV4-1 to TRBJ1-2; D not certain. From germline, CDR1 is MGHRA and CDR2 YSYEKL. V lost 1 base and J lost 6, with 6 bases in between. The CDR3 has 12 residues. DNA for the CDR3: TGCGCCAGCAGCCAAGGGGCGGATGGCTACACCTTC. Translating gives CASSQGADGYTF.

The genes are TRBV27 and TRBJ2-2; 7 bases line up with TRBD1. This CDR3 has 16 amino acids. Trimming cost V 0 bases and J 1 base; bases outside gene matches: 2. Looked up from germline, CDR1 is MNHEY and CDR2 is SMNVEV (reference sequence). Here the CDR3 DNA reads TGTGCCAGCAGTTTATCGCCAGGGGGGAACACCGGGGAGCTGTTTTTT. This gives the protein CASSLSPGGNTGELFF.

The chain has TRBV11-2 and TRBJ2-3; 8 positions match TRBD2. Germline CDR1 SGHAT, CDR2 FQNNGV. The V and J ends lost 2 bases and 5 bases, in that order; junction bases with no gene match: 6. This CDR3 has 15 residues. CDR3 protein: CASSLYSGIVDTQYF. The DNA of the CDR3 is TGTGCCAGCAGCTTATATAGCGGGATTGTAGATACGCAGTATTTT. The full variable domain, with the rest looked up from reference TRBV11-2 and TRBJ2-3, is EAGVAQSPRYKIIEKRQSVAFWCNPISGHATLYWYQQILGQGPKLLIQFQNNGVVDDSQLPKDRFSAERLKGVDSTLKIQPAKLEDSAVYLCASSLYSGIVDTQYFGPGTRLTVL.

The chain is built from TRBV7-9 and TRBJ2-7; the match to TRBD1 covers 8 bases. V gave up 2 bases and J gave up 2 bases; unmatched junction bases: 2. Germline assignment: CDR1 SEHNR and CDR2 FQNEAQ (reference sequence). The CDR3 runs to 14 residues. CDR3 region: CASSLTGGTYEQYF. The CDR3 DNA sequence: TGTGCCAGCAGCTTAACAGGGGGGACCTACGAGCAGTACTTC. Complete variable domain (other parts from reference TRBV7-9 and TRBJ2-7): DTGVSQNPRHKITKRGQNVTFRCDPISEHNRLYWYRQTLGQGPEFLTYFQNEAQLEKSRLLSDRFSAERPKGSFSTLEIQRTEQGDSAMYLCASSLTGGTYEQYFGPGTRLTVT.

The genes are TRBV5-8 and TRBJ2-3; D is undetermined. This CDR3 is 13 amino acids long. Germline values: CDR1 SGHTS, CDR2 YDEGEE. Trimming took 4 bases from V and 0 from J, leaving 6 bases between them. The CDR3 region has the DNA TGTGCCAGCAGCCGTTACAGCACAGATACGCAGTATTTT. It codes for CASSRYSTDTQYF. Drawing the rest from reference TRBV5-8 and TRBJ2-3, the complete variable domain is EAGVTQSPTHLIKTRGQQATLRCSPISGHTSVYWYQQALGLGLQFLLWYDEGEERNRGNFPPRFSGRQFPNYSSELNVNALELEDSALYLCASSRYSTDTQYFGPGTRLTVL.

The V call is TRBV5-1, the J call TRBJ2-5; D uncertain. This CDR3 comprises 13 residues. V dropped 5 bases and J dropped 2 bases, with 10 bases sitting between them. Germline V gene lookup returns CDR1 SGHRS and CDR2 YFSETQ. The CDR3 nucleotides read TGCGCCAGCAGAGGAATTCCACAAGAGACCCAGTACTTC. Amino acids: CASRGIPQETQYF.

This clone was detected once. This chain joins TRBV7-9 and TRBJ2-5, with D tentatively TRBD2 (5 bases). The V gene lost 2 bases and the J gene lost 5 bases, with 12 bases spanning the gap. Germline lookup yields CDR1 SEHNR and CDR2 FQNEAQ (reference sequence). The CDR3 spans 14 residues. Here the CDR3 reads CASSLTSSGETQYF. As DNA, the CDR3 is TGTGCCAGCAGCTTAACTAGTTCCGGGGAGACCCAGTACTTC.

The chain joins TRBV6-5 to TRBJ1-2; D is uncertain. CDR1 is MNHEY and CDR2 is SVGAGI in the germline V gene. CDR3 size: 16 residues. Between the trimmed V and J ends, which lost 2 bases and 4 bases, there was a span of 17 bases. This CDR3 is CASSYTLDKFFYGYTF. The CDR3 DNA sequence: TGTGCCAGCAGTTACACCCTCGACAAGTTCTTCTATGGCTACACCTTC.

The CDR3 DNA sequence: TGTGCCAGTAGTAGCGCCCTAGAGGCGGGAGACACCGGGGAGCTGTTTTTT. This translates into CASSSALEAGDTGELFF. This chain joins TRBV19 and TRBJ2-2, with 7 bases lining up with TRBD2. In germline, CDR1 is LNHDA, CDR2 SQIVND (reference sequence). The CDR3 sequence is 17 residues long. V trimming: 4 bases; J trimming: 3 bases; junction bases outside the gene matches: 11.

This clone was recorded a few times. This chain connects TRBV6-5 to TRBJ1-2; no clear D. CDR3 length: 12 residues. V was trimmed by 5 bases and J by 8 bases, leaving 12 bases between them. The germline CDR1 and CDR2 sequences are MNHEY and SVGAGI. This CDR3 reads CASSPGPWGYTF. The CDR3 region has the DNA TGTGCCAGCAGTCCCGGACCCTGGGGCTACACCTTC.

The chain has TRBV9 and TRBJ2-7; 10 bases align to TRBD2. Germline V gene sequence: CDR1 SGDLS, CDR2 YYNGEE. The junction had 9 bases not matched to a gene; V was cut back by 3 bases and J by 3 bases. The CDR3 runs 16 residues. The CDR3 protein is CASSAFMTSGHYEQYF. In nucleotides, the CDR3 is TGTGCCAGCAGCGCGTTTATGACTAGCGGGCACTACGAGCAGTACTTC.

CDR3 protein: CASSYAGVGNTIYF. The DNA for the CDR3 is TGTGCCAGCAGTTACGCAGGGGTGGGAAACACCATATATTTT. This sequence joins TRBV6-5 and TRBJ1-3, with D perhaps TRBD1 (6 bases). Trimming cost V 2 bases and J 4 bases, with 9 bases left between them. The CDR3 loop spans 14 amino acids. Germline values: CDR1 MNHEY, CDR2 SVGAGI.

The chain couples TRBV2 to TRBJ2-5, with 9 bases matching TRBD1. The last part of the DNA fits TRBJ2-7 better; the J call may be wrong. The V gene's germline CDR1 is SNHLY and CDR2 FYNNEI. The CDR3 contains 16 residues. In nucleotides, the CDR3 is TGTGCCAGCAGTGAAACCCCCCTGACAGGGGGCTACGAGCAGTACTTC. Amino acids: CASSETPLTGGYEQYF.